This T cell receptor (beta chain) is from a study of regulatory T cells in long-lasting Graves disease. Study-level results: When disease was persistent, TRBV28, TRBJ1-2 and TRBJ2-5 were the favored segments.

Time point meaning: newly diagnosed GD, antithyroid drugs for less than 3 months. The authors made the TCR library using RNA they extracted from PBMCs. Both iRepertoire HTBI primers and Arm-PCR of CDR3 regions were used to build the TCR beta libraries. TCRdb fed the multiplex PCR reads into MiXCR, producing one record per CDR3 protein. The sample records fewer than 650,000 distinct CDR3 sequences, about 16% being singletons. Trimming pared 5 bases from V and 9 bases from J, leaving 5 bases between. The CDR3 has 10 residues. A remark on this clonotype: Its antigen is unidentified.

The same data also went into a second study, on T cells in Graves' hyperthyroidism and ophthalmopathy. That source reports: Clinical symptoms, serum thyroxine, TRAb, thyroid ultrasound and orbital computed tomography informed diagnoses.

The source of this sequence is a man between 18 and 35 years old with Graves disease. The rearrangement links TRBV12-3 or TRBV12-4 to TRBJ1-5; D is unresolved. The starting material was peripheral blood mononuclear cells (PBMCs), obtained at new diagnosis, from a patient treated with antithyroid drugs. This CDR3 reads CASSLLPQHF. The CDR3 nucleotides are TGTGCCAGCAGTCTCCTGCCCCAGCATTTT.